This T cell receptor (beta chain) was recorded in a study of a mutant IDH1 vaccine in newly diagnosed glioma. TCRdb's table, derived via immunoSEQ multiplex PCR, lists solely in-frame clones and lacks some. The table records about 41,000 clones, 80% to 90% of them present only once. The time point: week 35, safety follow-up. Topical imiquimod accompanied each vaccine dose, which consisted of 300 ug of mutant IDH1 20-mer peptide. Notes on this clone: Its antigen is still unknown.

Germline CDR1 reads MNHNS; CDR2 reads SASEGT. Trimming removed 6 bases from V and 1 base from J, with 6 bases in between. The CDR3 totals 12 residues. The chain combines TRBV6-1 with TRBJ1-1, with D perhaps TRBD1 (6 bases). The TCR was taken from a man between 35 and 55 years old with glioma. Sequenced material: PBMCs, taken from a glioma patient whose treatment included an IDH1 peptide vaccine. For the CDR3, the DNA is TGTGCCAGCAGACAGGGGAACACTGAAGCTTTCTTT. Its protein is CASRQGNTEAFF.